This T cell receptor beta chain derives from a study of Graves' ophthalmopathy and Graves' hyperthyroidism. RNA served as the template for amplifying TCR beta CDR3 regions. An opening RT-PCR round employed HTBI primers and preceded a second-round multiplex PCR. TCRdb ran MiXCR on the multiplex PCR reads and lists one entry per CDR3 protein. This table has roughly 160,000 distinct CDR3 sequences, 39% appearing once. Worth noting for this clonotype: Its antigen is not known.

Study-level findings and limits: Most clonotypes expanded in thyroid above 0.001 frequency were present in blood too.

The PBMCs were taken from approximately 9 ml of fresh peripheral blood. V was trimmed by 6 bases and J by 0 bases, leaving 15 bases between them. The CDR3 covers 15 residues. The sequence was obtained from a man aged 30 to 45 with Graves' ophthalmopathy. The V and J genes are TRBV12-3 or TRBV12-4 and TRBJ2-7; maybe TRBD1 (6 bases). The specimen was peripheral blood. The CDR3: CASSTYREISYEQYF. DNA of the CDR3: TGTGCCAGCAGCACCTACAGGGAGATCTCCTACGAGCAGTACTTC.